The text below deals with one TCR beta chain. Its antigen specificity is not known. Per-nucleotide qualities are absent, and no much larger clonotype sits a single base away. This entry belongs to a study of CD8 T cells in Susac syndrome (dated 2019 in TCRdb). Regarding the complete study: Of the Susac syndrome patients who were sequenced, under ten were in clinical remission while about six had clinically active disease. At the time of blood withdrawal, Susac syndrome patients were either therapy-naive, taking corticosteroids (with some also receiving IVIg), or on IVIg alone. Whether CD8+ T cell activation and differentiation in Susac syndrome was antigen driven was tested using repertoire sequencing. The study compared CD8+ T cell repertoire clonality among 12 healthy donors, around 14 Susac syndrome patients and about 16 multiple sclerosis patients. Findings and caveats that apply to the study as a whole: Susac syndrome CD8+ repertoires showed clonal expansion, highest in CD8+ TEMRA cells and greater in clinically active than remitting patients. The number of individuals in the TCR sequencing and HLA analysis was acknowledged as relatively small. Roughly 15 and five Susac-specific public clones were found in the total CD8+ and CD8+ TEMRA repertoires, respectively.

High-throughput TCR beta sequencing profiled peripheral blood CD8+ and CD4+ T cells from healthy donors, Susac syndrome patients and multiple sclerosis patients. Susac syndrome patients met recently defined diagnostic criteria for definite or probable disease. Bulk CD8+ and CD4+ T cells were purified by magnetic negative isolation, while CD8+ TEMRA cells were enriched using FACS. Blood was drawn into EDTA tubes, processed within 24 hours, and PBMCs were isolated by density gradient centrifugation. PBMCs intended for TCR sequencing were frozen in liquid nitrogen and were later thawed in a 37 degrees C water bath. A purity of at least 90% was achieved for sorted or isolated CD4+, CD8+ and CD8+ TEMRA cells. RNA was extracted with the RNeasy kit and roughly 0.45 to 1 ug was reverse transcribed using random hexamers. The immunoSEQ multiplex PCR assay, which covers 54 Vbeta and 13 Jbeta segments, was used to amplify TCR beta CDR3 regions. PCR amplification bias was corrected using a synthetic template baseline for primer optimization and computational correction. In the original analysis: Reads were assigned to V, D and J genes according to IMGT and analyzed in immunoSEQ Analyzer, with only productive sequences retained. Clonality was computed as one minus Shannon entropy normalized by log2 of the number of productive unique sequences. For each patient and control, public and private clones were evaluated among the 100 most prevalent clones. A clone was defined as Susac-specific if it was absent from the healthy and MS cohorts, from roughly 980 published viral clones and from other ImmuneACCESS disease sequences. Clones were called with MiXCR by TCRdb after fastp trimmed the public reads at Q25, and only in-frame beta chains were retained. Entries that share a CDR3 protein sequence are merged under the most common genes and DNA. The V and J calls and clone size are TCRdb's, not the authors'. The sample table records 65,000 to 85,000 distinct CDR3 sequences; approximately 93% of these occur just once. The ten largest make up about 0.41% of the sample.

The material sequenced was CD8+ T cells from PBMCs. The sequence came from a human donor with Susac syndrome.

The CDR3 protein is CSVEDLGEIGETQYF. In nucleotides, the sequence is TGCAGCGTTGAAGATCTGGGGGAGATAGGGGAGACCCAGTACTTC. The V and J segments used are TRBV29-1 and TRBJ2-5; the D gene is perhaps TRBD1 or TRBD2, as each covers 5 bases. The germline V gene sets CDR1 to SQVTM and CDR2 to ANQGSEA. The CDR3 holds 15 amino acids from the cysteine to the phenylalanine. Only the CDR3 DNA is retained, 45 bases long and in frame from the first base. V loses 0 bases, J loses 5 bases, and the germline ends lie 16 bases apart.